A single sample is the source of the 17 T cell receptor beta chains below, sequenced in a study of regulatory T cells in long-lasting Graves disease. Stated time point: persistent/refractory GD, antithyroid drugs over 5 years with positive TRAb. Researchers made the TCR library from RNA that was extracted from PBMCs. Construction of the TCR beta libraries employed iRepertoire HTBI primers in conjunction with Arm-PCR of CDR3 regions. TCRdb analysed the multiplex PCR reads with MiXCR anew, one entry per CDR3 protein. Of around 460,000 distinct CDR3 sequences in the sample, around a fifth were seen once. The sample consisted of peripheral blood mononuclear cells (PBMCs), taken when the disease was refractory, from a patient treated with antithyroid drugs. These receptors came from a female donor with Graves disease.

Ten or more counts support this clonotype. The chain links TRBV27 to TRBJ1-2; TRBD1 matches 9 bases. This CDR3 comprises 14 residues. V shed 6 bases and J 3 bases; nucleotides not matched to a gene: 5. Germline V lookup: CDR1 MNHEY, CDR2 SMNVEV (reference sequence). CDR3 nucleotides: TGTGCCAGCAGGCGGGACAGGGATGACTATGGCTACACCTTC. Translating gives CASRRDRDDYGYTF.

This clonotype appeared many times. The CDR3: CASSTGRPPEAFF. CDR3 sequence (DNA): TGTGCCAGCAGTACAGGGAGGCCCCCTGAAGCTTTCTTT. J is TRBJ1-1 and V is TRBV6-1; D is possibly TRBD1 (6 bases). The V end was cut by 5 bases, the J end by 6 bases, with 13 bases between. The CDR3 covers 13 residues. In germline, CDR1 is MNHNS, CDR2 SASEGT.

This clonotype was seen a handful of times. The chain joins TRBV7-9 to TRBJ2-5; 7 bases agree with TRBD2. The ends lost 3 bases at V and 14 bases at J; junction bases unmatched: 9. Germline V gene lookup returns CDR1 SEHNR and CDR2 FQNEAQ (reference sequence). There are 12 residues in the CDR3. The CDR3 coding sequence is TGTGCCAGCAGCTTCGGACTAGACGGGAGTTACTTC. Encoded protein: CASSFGLDGSYF.

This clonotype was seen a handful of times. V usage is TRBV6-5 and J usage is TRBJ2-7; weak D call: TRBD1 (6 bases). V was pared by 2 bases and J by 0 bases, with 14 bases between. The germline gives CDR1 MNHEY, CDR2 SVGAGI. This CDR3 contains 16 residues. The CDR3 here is CASSYPGTMGSYEQYF. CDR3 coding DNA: TGTGCCAGCAGTTACCCCGGGACAATGGGCTCCTACGAGCAGTACTTC.

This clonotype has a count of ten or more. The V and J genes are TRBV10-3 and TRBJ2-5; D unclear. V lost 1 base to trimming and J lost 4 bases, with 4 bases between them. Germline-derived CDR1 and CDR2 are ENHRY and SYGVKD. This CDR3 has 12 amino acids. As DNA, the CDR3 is TGTGCCATCAGTGAGTTTCGAGAGACCCAGTACTTC. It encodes CAISEFRETQYF.

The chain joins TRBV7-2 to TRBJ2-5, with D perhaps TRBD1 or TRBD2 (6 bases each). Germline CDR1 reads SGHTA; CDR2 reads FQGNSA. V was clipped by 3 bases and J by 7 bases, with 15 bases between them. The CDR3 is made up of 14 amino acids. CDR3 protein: CASSFRGQGGTQYF. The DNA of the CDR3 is TGTGCCAGCAGCTTCAGGGGCCAGGGAGGGACCCAGTACTTC.

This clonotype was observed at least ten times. DNA for the CDR3: TGTGCCAGCAGTTACTCCGTTTCGAGGGTTATGAACACTGAAGCTTTCTTT. This codes for CASSYSVSRVMNTEAFF. V gene TRBV6-5 combines with J gene TRBJ1-1; D is unresolved. Germline V gene lookup returns CDR1 MNHEY and CDR2 SVGAGI. The CDR3 is made up of 17 amino acids. The V gene lost 0 bases and the J gene lost 0 bases, with 14 bases spanning the gap.

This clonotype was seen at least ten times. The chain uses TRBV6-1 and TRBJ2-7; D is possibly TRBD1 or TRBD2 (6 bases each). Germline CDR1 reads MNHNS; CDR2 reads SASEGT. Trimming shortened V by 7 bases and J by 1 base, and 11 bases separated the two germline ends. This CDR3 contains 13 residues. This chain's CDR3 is CASKGGMSYEQYF. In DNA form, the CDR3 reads TGTGCCAGCAAGGGGGGAATGTCCTACGAGCAGTACTTC.

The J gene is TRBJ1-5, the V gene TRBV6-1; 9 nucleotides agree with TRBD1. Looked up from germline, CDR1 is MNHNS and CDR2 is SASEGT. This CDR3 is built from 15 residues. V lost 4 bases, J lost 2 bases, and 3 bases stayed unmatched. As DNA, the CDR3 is TGTGCCAGCAGTGGACGACAGGGGGGCAATCAGCCCCAGCATTTT. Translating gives CASSGRQGGNQPQHF.

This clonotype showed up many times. The DNA of the CDR3 is TGTGCCACCGAGGGGGCAGGGGGCTACACCTTC. Translation gives CATEGAGGYTF. The V gene is TRBV6-1, the J gene TRBJ1-2, with 7 bases aligning to TRBD1. Germline loops: CDR1 MNHNS, CDR2 SASEGT. Trimming at V came to 10 bases and at J to 8 bases, leaving 7 bases not matched to a gene. The CDR3 consists of 11 residues.

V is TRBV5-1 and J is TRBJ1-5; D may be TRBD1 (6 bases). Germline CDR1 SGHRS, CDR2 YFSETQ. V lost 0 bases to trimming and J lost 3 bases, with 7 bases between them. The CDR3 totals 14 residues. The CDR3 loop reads CASSLGDINQPQHF. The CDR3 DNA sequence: TGCGCCAGCAGCTTGGGGGACATCAATCAGCCCCAGCATTTT. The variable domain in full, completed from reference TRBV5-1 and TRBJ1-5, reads KAGVTQTPRYLIKTRGQQVTLSCSPISGHRSVSWYQQTPGQGLQFLFEYFSETQRNKGNFPGRFSGRQFSNSRSEMNVSTLELGDSALYLCASSLGDINQPQHFGDGTRLSIL.

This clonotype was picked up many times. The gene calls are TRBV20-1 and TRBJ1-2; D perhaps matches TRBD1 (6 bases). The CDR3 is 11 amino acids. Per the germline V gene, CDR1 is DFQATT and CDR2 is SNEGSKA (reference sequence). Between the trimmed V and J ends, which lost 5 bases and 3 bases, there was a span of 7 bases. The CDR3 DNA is TGCAGTGCTCACAGGGACTATGGCTACACCTTC. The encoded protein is CSAHRDYGYTF.

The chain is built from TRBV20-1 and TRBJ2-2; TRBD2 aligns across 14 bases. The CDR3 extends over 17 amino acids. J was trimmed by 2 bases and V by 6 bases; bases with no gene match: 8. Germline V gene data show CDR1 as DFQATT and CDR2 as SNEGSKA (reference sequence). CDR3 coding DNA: TGCAGTGCCCGACTAGCGGGAGGGCCGCTTAACACCGGGGAGCTGTTTTTT. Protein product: CSARLAGGPLNTGELFF.

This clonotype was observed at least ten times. This chain's CDR3 is CASSLDGGGYGYTF. CDR3 coding DNA: TGTGCCAGCAGCTTAGACGGGGGCGGCTATGGCTACACCTTC. The chain uses TRBV7-9 and TRBJ1-2; D possibly corresponds to TRBD1 (6 bases). V lost 1 base to trimming and J lost 4 bases, with 10 bases between them. Germline CDR1 is SEHNR and CDR2 is FQNEAQ (reference sequence). This CDR3 has 14 amino acids.

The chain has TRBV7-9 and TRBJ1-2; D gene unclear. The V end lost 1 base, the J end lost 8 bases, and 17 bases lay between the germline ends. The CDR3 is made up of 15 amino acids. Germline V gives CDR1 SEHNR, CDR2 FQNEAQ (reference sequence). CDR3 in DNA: TGTGCCAGCAGCTTAGGAAACCCAGGCACGGGCGGCTACACCTTC. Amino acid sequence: CASSLGNPGTGGYTF.

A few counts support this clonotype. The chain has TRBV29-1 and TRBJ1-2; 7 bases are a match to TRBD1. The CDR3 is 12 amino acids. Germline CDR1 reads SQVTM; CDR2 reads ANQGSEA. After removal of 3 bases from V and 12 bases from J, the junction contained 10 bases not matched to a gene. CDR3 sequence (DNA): TGCAGCGTTGAGGGCGACAGGGTTTGGAACACCTTC. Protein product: CSVEGDRVWNTF. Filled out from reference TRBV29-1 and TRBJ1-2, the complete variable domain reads SAVISQKPSRDICQRGTSLTIQCQVDSQVTMMFWYRQQPGQSLTLIATANQGSEATYESGFVIDKFPISRPNLTFSTLTVSNMSPEDSSIYLCSVEGDRVWNTFGSGTRLTVV.

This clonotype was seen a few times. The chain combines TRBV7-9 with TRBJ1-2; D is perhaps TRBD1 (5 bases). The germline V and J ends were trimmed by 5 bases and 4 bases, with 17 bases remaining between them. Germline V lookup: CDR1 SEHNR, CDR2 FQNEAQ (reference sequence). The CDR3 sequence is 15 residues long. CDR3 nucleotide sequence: TGTGCCAGCAGCCTACAACAGGAACTCGGCTATGGCTACACCTTC. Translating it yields CASSLQQELGYGYTF.